These 6 T cell receptor beta chains were all obtained from the same sample, sequenced in a study of T-cell reconstitution after alpha-beta-depleted transplantation in children. Library preparation (for TCRbeta) was performed with unique molecular identifiers. TCRdb recomputed calls from the PCR reads with MiXCR, one row per CDR3 protein. The table lists 800,000 to 1,000,000 distinct CDR3 sequences, about 26% of them singletons. Sequencing used PBMCs, mostly from graft donor cells, obtained 360 days after TCRalphabeta/CD19-depleted stem cell transplant. The receptors derive from a boy under two years old who had a stem cell transplant for SCID, so the T cells may come from the graft donor.

The V call is TRBV5-1, the J call TRBJ2-1, with TRBD2 matching 7 bases. The CDR3 loop spans 15 amino acids. Germline loops: CDR1 SGHRS, CDR2 YFSETQ. Losses at the gene ends were 5 bases for V and 3 bases for J; bases not matched to a gene: 8. CDR3 sequence (DNA): TGCGCCAGCAGTTTCTTCAGCGGGGACTACAATGAGCAGTTCTTC. It codes for CASSFFSGDYNEQFF.

The sample holds a few counts of this clonotype. The chain combines TRBV29-1 with TRBJ1-1; maybe TRBD1 (6 bases). Germline values: CDR1 SQVTM, CDR2 ANQGSEA. V dropped 7 bases and J dropped 6 bases, with 15 bases sitting between them. This CDR3 has 12 amino acids. In DNA form, the CDR3 reads TGCAGCGCAGGAACAGGGTTCGCTGAAGCTTTCTTT. This sequence encodes CSAGTGFAEAFF.

This sequence joins TRBV7-9 and TRBJ2-5; TRBD1 is a possible D gene (6 bases). Germline V gene lookup returns CDR1 SEHNR and CDR2 FQNEAQ (reference sequence). Trimming pared 5 bases from V and 5 bases from J, leaving 24 bases between. The CDR3 totals 17 residues. The CDR3 reads CASSLRPTGRGLETQYF. The CDR3 nucleotides read TGTGCCAGCAGCCTACGGCCTACAGGGAGAGGGTTGGAGACCCAGTACTTC.

A few counts support this clonotype. The chain is built from TRBV9 and TRBJ2-1, with a tentative D call TRBD2 (5 bases). Germline CDR1 is SGDLS and CDR2 is YYNGEE. The V end lost 0 bases, the J end lost 4 bases, and 11 bases lay between the germline ends. The CDR3 length is 15 residues. CDR3 DNA sequence: TGTGCCAGCAGCGTAGAACTAGGGCTGTACAATGAGCAGTTCTTC. This gives the protein CASSVELGLYNEQFF.

The V and J genes are TRBV20-1 and TRBJ1-1, with a tentative D call TRBD1 (6 bases). Trimming pared 0 bases from V and 4 bases from J, leaving 12 bases between. The CDR3 loop spans 14 amino acids. Germline V gene data show CDR1 as DFQATT and CDR2 as SNEGSKA (reference sequence). The CDR3 DNA sequence: TGCAGTGCTAGAGATCCCGCCAGGGGCACTGAAGCTTTCTTT. Its translation is CSARDPARGTEAFF.

The V gene is TRBV5-5, the J gene TRBJ2-3; tentative D call: TRBD2 (5 bases). V was pared by 6 bases and J by 3 bases, with 17 bases between. The germline V gene encodes CDR1 SGHKS and CDR2 YYEKEE (reference sequence). This CDR3 has 15 amino acids. DNA for the CDR3: TGTGCCAGCACCTTAGCGCCGGGTTTGACAGATACGCAGTATTTT. It translates to CASTLAPGLTDTQYF.